Below are 5 T cell receptor beta chains sequenced from a single sample in a study of blood T cells in healthy people across ages. Next came a second PCR, run for about 6 to 12 cycles, which used a sample-barcoded 5' primer along with a J-beta primer mix. A single record per CDR3 protein comes from TCRdb applying MiXCR to the 5' RACE reads. The top ten hold roughly 23% of the sample, which has approximately 1,700,000 distinct CDR3 sequences, approximately 40% seen once. What was sequenced was blood. These receptors all stem from a human donor in good health.

This rearrangement joins TRBV20-1 to TRBJ2-4; D tentatively reads TRBD1 or TRBD2 (5 bases each). The end of the DNA is better explained by TRBJ2-7, so the J call may be wrong. Germline CDR1 is DFQATT and CDR2 is SNEGSKA (reference sequence). This CDR3 has 14 residues. Written as DNA, the CDR3 is TGCAGTGCTCCCAGGTACGGGGCCTCCTACGAGCAGTACTTC. Residues: CSAPRYGASYEQYF.

V gene TRBV27 combines with J gene TRBJ2-7; D may correspond to TRBD1 or TRBD2 (5 bases each). Trimming removed 7 bases from V and 3 bases from J, with 19 bases in between. Germline V gene lookup returns CDR1 MNHEY and CDR2 SMNVEV (reference sequence). The CDR3 is 15 residues long. CDR3 residues: CASTRSWRGDYEQYF. CDR3 bases: TGTGCCAGCACTCGATCATGGAGAGGGGACTACGAGCAGTACTTC.

The rearrangement uses TRBV3-1 and TRBJ2-1; 13 nucleotides match TRBD2. The trim removed 3 bases at V and 9 bases at J, leaving 5 bases unmatched. Germline CDR1 reads LGHDT; CDR2 reads YNNKEL (reference sequence). CDR3 size: 15 residues. The CDR3 region has the DNA TGTGCCAGCAGCCAGGGACTAGCGGGATTCGGTGAGCAGTTCTTC. Protein product: CASSQGLAGFGEQFF.

The chain links TRBV7-2 to TRBJ2-7; D may match TRBD1 or TRBD2 (6 bases each). Trimming removed 2 bases from V and 6 bases from J, with 14 bases in between. The germline CDR1 and CDR2 sequences are SGHTA and FQGNSA. CDR3 length: 14 amino acids. CDR3 DNA sequence: TGTGCCAGCAGCTTATACGGCAGGGGAGGCGAGCAGTACTTC. Its protein is CASSLYGRGGEQYF.

This clonotype occurred a few times. The chain carries TRBV12-3 or TRBV12-4 and TRBJ1-4; TRBD1 matches at 9 bases. This CDR3 comprises 13 residues. Trimming cost V 3 bases and J 8 bases; bases outside gene matches: 1. The CDR3 coding sequence is TGTGCCAGCAGTTTTGGGACAGGGGAAAAACTGTTTTTT. Protein: CASSFGTGEKLFF.